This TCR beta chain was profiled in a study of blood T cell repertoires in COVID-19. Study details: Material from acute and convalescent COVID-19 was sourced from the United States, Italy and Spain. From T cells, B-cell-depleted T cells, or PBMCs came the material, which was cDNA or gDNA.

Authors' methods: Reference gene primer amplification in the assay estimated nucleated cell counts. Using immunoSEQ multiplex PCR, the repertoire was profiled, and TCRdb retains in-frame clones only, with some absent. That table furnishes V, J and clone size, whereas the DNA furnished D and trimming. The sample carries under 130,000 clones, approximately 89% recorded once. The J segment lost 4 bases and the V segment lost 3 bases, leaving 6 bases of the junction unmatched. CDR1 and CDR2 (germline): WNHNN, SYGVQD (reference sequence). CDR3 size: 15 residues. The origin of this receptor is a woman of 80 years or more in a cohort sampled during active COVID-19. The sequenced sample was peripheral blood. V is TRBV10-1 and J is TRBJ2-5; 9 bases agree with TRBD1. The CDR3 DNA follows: TGCGCCAGCAGTGACTACAGGGGGCAGTCAGAGACCCAGTACTTC. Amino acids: CASSDYRGQSETQYF.